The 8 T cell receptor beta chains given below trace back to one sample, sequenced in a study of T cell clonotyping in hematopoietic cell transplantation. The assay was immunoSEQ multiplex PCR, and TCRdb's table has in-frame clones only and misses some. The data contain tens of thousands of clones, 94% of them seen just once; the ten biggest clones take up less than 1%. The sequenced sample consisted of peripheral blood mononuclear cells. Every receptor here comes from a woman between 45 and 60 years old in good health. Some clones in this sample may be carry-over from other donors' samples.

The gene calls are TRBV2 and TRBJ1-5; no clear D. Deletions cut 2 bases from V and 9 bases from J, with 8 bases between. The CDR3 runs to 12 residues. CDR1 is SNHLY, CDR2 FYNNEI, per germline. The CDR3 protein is CASSEQIRPQHF. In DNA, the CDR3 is TGTGCCAGCAGTGAACAAATCCGGCCCCAGCATTTT.

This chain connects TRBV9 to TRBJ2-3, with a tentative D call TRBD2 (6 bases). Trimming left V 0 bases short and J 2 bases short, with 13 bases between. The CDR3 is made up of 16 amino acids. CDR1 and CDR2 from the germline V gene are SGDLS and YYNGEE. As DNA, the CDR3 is TGTGCCAGCAGCGTAGAGGCGGGGACTTACACAGATACGCAGTATTTT. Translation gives CASSVEAGTYTDTQYF.

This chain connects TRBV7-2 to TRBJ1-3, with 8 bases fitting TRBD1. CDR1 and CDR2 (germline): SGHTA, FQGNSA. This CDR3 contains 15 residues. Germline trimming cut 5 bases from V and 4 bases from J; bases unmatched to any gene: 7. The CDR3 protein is CASSPRTGNGNTIYF. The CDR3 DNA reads TGTGCCAGCAGCCCCCGGACAGGGAACGGAAACACCATATATTTT.

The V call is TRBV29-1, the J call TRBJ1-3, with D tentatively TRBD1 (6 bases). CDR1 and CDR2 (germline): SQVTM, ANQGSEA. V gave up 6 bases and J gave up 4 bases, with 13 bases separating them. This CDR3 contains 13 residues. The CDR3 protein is CSVAGGQGNTIYF. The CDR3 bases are TGCAGCGTGGCGGGGGGACAAGGAAACACCATATATTTT.

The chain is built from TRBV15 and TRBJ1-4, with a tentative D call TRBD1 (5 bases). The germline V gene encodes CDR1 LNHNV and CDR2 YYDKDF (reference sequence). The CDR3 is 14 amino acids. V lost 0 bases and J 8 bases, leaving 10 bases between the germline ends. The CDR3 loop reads CATSRDREGEKLFF. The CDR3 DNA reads TGTGCCACCAGCAGAGACAGGGAGGGGGAAAAACTGTTTTTT.

The CDR3 region has the DNA TGTGCCAGTAGTAAATGGACGGCCAAGAGAGTTCGGAATGGCTACACCTTC. Translating gives CASSKWTAKRVRNGYTF. J is TRBJ1-2 and V is TRBV19; D remains ambiguous. The length of the CDR3 is 17 residues. Germline CDR1 LNHDA, CDR2 SQIVND (reference sequence). V lost 4 bases, J lost 6 bases, and 24 bases lay in between.

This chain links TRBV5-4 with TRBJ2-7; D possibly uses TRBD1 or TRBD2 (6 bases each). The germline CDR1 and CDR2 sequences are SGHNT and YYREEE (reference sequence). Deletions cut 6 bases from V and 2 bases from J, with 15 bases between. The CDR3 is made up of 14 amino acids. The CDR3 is CASTNGGLPYEQYF. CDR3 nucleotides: TGTGCCAGCACCAACGGGGGCCTTCCCTACGAGCAGTACTTC.

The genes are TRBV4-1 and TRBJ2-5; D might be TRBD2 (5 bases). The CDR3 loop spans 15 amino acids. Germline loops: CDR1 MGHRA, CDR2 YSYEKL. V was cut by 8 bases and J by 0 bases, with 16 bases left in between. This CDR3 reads CASRHGPGYQETQYF. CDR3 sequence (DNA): TGCGCCAGCCGGCACGGGCCGGGGTACCAAGAGACCCAGTACTTC.